These T cell receptor beta chains were read from a single sample in a study of Ad26.COV2.S vaccination and SARS-CoV-2 variants. Generated by immunoSEQ multiplex PCR, the TCRdb table keeps only in-frame clones and is missing some. The sample has some 420,000 clones; approximately 87% are singletons. The sample in question was peripheral blood, obtained in a trial of Ad26.COV2.S vaccine versus placebo. These receptor sequences come from a person aged 18 to 65 who received the Ad26.COV2.S COVID-19 vaccine or a placebo. Both conserved end residues are part of each CDR3. The order of the fields is clone size, V gene, D gene, J gene, CDR3 protein, CDR3 DNA. A D gene is named only where the DNA matches it firmly. Some rows have no size entry. The others give once, few or many, or a class for an expanded clone.

size: once; V: TRBV14; D: TRBD2; J: TRBJ2-3; CDR3: CASSQDFVRGGLTDTQYF; DNA: TGTGCCAGCAGCCAAGATTTTGTCCGGGGGGGCCTTACAGATACGCAGTATTTT
size: once; V: TRBV2; D: TRBD2; J: TRBJ2-3; CDR3: CASSAPPLLAGGDTQYF; DNA: TGTGCCAGCAGCGCCCCCCCTCTACTAGCGGGGGGGGATACGCAGTATTTT
size: NA; V: TRBV3-1/TRBV3-2; D: TRBD2; J: TRBJ2-2; CDR3: CASSQDKTGGYTGELFF; DNA: TGTGCCAGCAGCCAAGACAAGACGGGGGGATACACCGGGGAGCTGTTTTTT
size: NA; V: TRBV6-1; D: NA; J: TRBJ1-4; CDR3: CATGPAYRGGEKLFF; DNA: TGTGCCACGGGGCCGGCTTACCGCGGTGGAGAAAAACTGTTTTTT
size: NA; V: TRBV28; D: NA; J: TRBJ2-7; CDR3: CASRTRSYEQYF; DNA: TGTGCCAGCAGGACCCGGTCCTACGAGCAGTACTTC
size: once; V: TRBV4-3; D: NA; J: TRBJ1-4; CDR3: CASSQDWRGLGEKLFF; DNA: TGCGCCAGCAGCCAAGATTGGCGGGGGCTGGGGGAAAAACTGTTTTTT
size: NA; V: TRBV6-1; D: NA; J: TRBJ2-7; CDR3: CASSENPVVAGASYEQYF; DNA: TGTGCCAGCAGTGAGAATCCCGTCGTGGCAGGGGCCAGCTACGAGCAGTACTTC
size: NA; V: TRBV30; D: NA; J: TRBJ2-7; CDR3: CAWSVLGYEQYF; DNA: TGTGCCTGGAGTGTACTTGGCTACGAGCAGTACTTC
size: NA; V: TRBV4-3; D: NA; J: TRBJ2-2; CDR3: CASSQDTRNSNTGELFF; DNA: TGCGCCAGCAGCCAAGATACGCGAAATTCGAACACCGGGGAGCTGTTTTTT
size: few; V: TRBV2; D: NA; J: TRBJ2-7; CDR3: CASSEALRQGYEQYF; DNA: TGTGCCAGCAGTGAAGCGCTTCGCCAGGGTTACGAGCAGTACTTC
size: NA; V: TRBV24-1; D: TRBD1; J: TRBJ2-7; CDR3: CATSDKDRVYEQYF; DNA: TGTGCCACCAGTGATAAAGACAGGGTCTACGAGCAGTACTTC
size: NA; V: TRBV19; D: NA; J: TRBJ1-1; CDR3: CASSIGGMNTEAFF; DNA: TGTGCCAGTAGTATAGGGGGCATGAACACTGAAGCTTTCTTT
size: NA; V: TRBV19; D: NA; J: TRBJ2-5; CDR3: CASSMDYQETQYF; DNA: TGTGCCAGTAGTATGGACTACCAAGAGACCCAGTACTTC
size: NA; V: TRBV6-5; D: NA; J: TRBJ2-6; CDR3: CASRGVANVLTF; DNA: TGTGCCAGCAGGGGGGTGGCCAACGTCCTGACTTTC
size: NA; V: TRBV5-1; D: TRBD2; J: TRBJ2-1; CDR3: CASSFGTSGAVWENEQFF; DNA: TGCGCCAGCAGCTTCGGGACTAGCGGGGCCGTCTGGGAGAATGAGCAGTTCTTC
size: NA; V: TRBV5-1; D: NA; J: TRBJ1-3; CDR3: CASSFREGYSGNTIYF; DNA: TGCGCCAGCAGCTTTAGGGAGGGTTACTCTGGAAACACCATATATTTT
size: NA; V: TRBV7-2; D: NA; J: TRBJ1-2; CDR3: CASSLDFGGYTF; DNA: TGTGCCAGCAGCTTAGATTTTGGTGGCTACACCTTC
size: NA; V: TRBV19; D: NA; J: TRBJ2-2; CDR3: CASSILGRGTGELFF; DNA: TGTGCCAGTAGTATCCTGGGGCGGGGAACCGGGGAGCTGTTTTTT
size: NA; V: TRBV5-1; D: TRBD1; J: TRBJ2-7; CDR3: CASSASRFGQGAYEQYF; DNA: TGCGCCAGCAGCGCCTCCCGTTTCGGACAGGGGGCCTACGAGCAGTACTTC
size: NA; V: TRBV11-2; D: NA; J: TRBJ2-7; CDR3: CASSLVGHEQYF; DNA: TGTGCCAGCAGCTTGGTGGGCCACGAGCAGTACTTC
size: NA; V: TRBV7-2; D: TRBD1; J: TRBJ2-1; CDR3: CASSLAGTGLFNEQFF; DNA: TGTGCCAGCAGCTTAGCCGGGACAGGGCTCTTTAATGAGCAGTTCTTC
size: NA; V: TRBV5-6; D: NA; J: TRBJ2-1; CDR3: CASSRGGREVEQFF; DNA: TGTGCCAGCAGCAGGGGGGGCCGCGAGGTTGAGCAGTTCTTC
size: NA; V: TRBV19; D: TRBD2; J: TRBJ2-2; CDR3: CASSIVRRGTGELFF; DNA: TGTGCCAGTAGTATAGTGCGGCGGGGGACCGGGGAGCTGTTTTTT
size: NA; V: TRBV6-5; D: TRBD1; J: TRBJ1-4; CDR3: CASSRDRVGEKLFF; DNA: TGTGCCAGCAGCCGGGACAGGGTCGGTGAAAAACTGTTTTTT
size: few; V: TRBV18; D: NA; J: TRBJ2-3; CDR3: CASSPLLASTDTQYF; DNA: TGTGCCAGCTCACCCTTACTGGCTAGCACAGATACGCAGTATTTT
size: NA; V: TRBV11-2; D: NA; J: TRBJ2-2; CDR3: CASSFGTPTGELFF; DNA: TGTGCCAGCAGCTTCGGGACTCCCACCGGGGAGCTGTTTTTT
size: NA; V: TRBV10-1; D: TRBD2; J: TRBJ2-2; CDR3: CASSDGLARETGELFF; DNA: TGCGCCAGCAGTGATGGACTAGCCCGAGAAACCGGGGAGCTGTTTTTT
size: NA; V: TRBV7-6; D: NA; J: TRBJ1-1; CDR3: CASSLDPGLNTEAFF; DNA: TGTGCCAGCAGCTTAGACCCGGGACTGAACACTGAAGCTTTCTTT